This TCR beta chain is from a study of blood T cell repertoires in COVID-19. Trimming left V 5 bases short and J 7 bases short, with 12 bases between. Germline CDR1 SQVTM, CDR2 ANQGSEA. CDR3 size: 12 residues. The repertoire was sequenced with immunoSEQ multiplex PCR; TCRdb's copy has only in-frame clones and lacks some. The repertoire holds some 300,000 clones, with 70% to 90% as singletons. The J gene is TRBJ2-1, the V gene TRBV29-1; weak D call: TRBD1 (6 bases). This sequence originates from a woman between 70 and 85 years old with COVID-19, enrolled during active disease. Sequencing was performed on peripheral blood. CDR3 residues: CSVMGQGNEQFF. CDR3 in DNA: TGCAGCGTTATGGGACAAGGGAATGAGCAGTTCTTC.